The T cell receptor beta chain described here comes from a study of vaccination and CD4 T cells after COVID-19. Sample treatment: roughly nine-day PBMC culture with coronavirus spike peptide pools or control peptides (ViraFEST assay). Regarding this clonotype: Its antigen is unidentified.

CD4+ T cells that had been cultured provided DNA sequenced with the Oncomine TCR Beta short-read assay. Each CDR3 protein gets one entry after TCRdb re-called the PCR reads with MiXCR. Seen here are 15,000 or so distinct CDR3 sequences, 45% observed once, and the top ten hold around a fifth. Germline V gene sequence: CDR1 SNHLY, CDR2 FYNNEI. Deletions cut 0 bases from V and 5 bases from J, with 13 bases between. This CDR3 is 15 amino acids long. This clonotype originated in a human donor who received a COVID-19 vaccine. The J gene is TRBJ1-2, the V gene TRBV2, with D perhaps matching TRBD1 (5 bases). This specimen consisted of CD4+ T cells from blood, cultured in vitro, obtained before SARS-CoV-2 vaccination. CDR3 coding DNA: TGTGCCAGCAGTGAAGCGAGCAGGGTTTGGTATGGCTACACCTTC. This translates into CASSEASRVWYGYTF.